This entry lists 14 T cell receptor beta chains sequenced from one sample in a study of blood T cell repertoires in COVID-19. Assay: immunoSEQ multiplex PCR; the TCRdb copy retains only in-frame clones and omits some. The top ten hold about a fifth of the sample, which has about 61,000 clones, about 78% seen once. Input material: peripheral blood. The source of these receptors is a man older than 75 with active or convalescent COVID-19.

The rearrangement uses TRBV4-1 and TRBJ1-4; 9 bases are shared with TRBD1. The CDR3 contains 16 residues. V lost 3 bases and J lost 5; bases outside the gene matches: 7. Germline V gives CDR1 MGHRA, CDR2 YSYEKL. This chain's CDR3 is CASSQGSGTGNEKLFF. As DNA, the CDR3 is TGCGCCAGCAGCCAGGGAAGCGGGACAGGGAATGAAAAACTGTTTTTT.

The chain couples TRBV30 to TRBJ1-5; D is ambiguous. Trimming left V 1 base short and J 5 bases short, with 6 bases between. The germline V gene has CDR1 GTSNPN and CDR2 SVGIG (reference sequence). This CDR3 spans 12 amino acids. This chain's CDR3 is CAWSAEDQPQHF. CDR3 DNA sequence: TGTGCCTGGAGTGCAGAGGATCAGCCCCAGCATTTT.

This clone has just a few counts. V gene TRBV19 combines with J gene TRBJ1-2; 8 bases are a match to TRBD1. This CDR3 has 15 amino acids. The junction had 9 bases not matched to a gene; V was cut back by 5 bases and J by 4 bases. In germline, CDR1 is LNHDA, CDR2 SQIVND (reference sequence). The chain's CDR3 is CASSFGTGQSYGYTF. DNA for the CDR3: TGTGCCAGTAGTTTCGGGACAGGACAGTCCTATGGCTACACCTTC. The full variable domain, rest sourced from reference TRBV19 and TRBJ1-2, is DGGITQSPKYLFRKEGQNVTLSCEQNLNHDAMYWYRQDPGQGLRLIYYSQIVNDFQKGDIAEGYSVSREKKESFPLTVTSAQKNPTAFYLCASSFGTGQSYGYTFGSGTRLTVV.

This clone has a single count. This chain connects TRBV6-4 to TRBJ2-7; 8 bases are a match to TRBD1. This CDR3 comprises 13 residues. Unmatched junction bases numbered 5, after V lost 4 bases and J lost 6 bases. The germline V gene encodes CDR1 MRHNA and CDR2 SNTAGT. The CDR3 DNA reads as TGTGCCAGCAGTGCGGACAGGGCAGGCGAGCAGTACTTC. Translation gives CASSADRAGEQYF.

The rearrangement joins TRBV9 to TRBJ2-5; D gene unclear. The germline V and J ends were trimmed by 0 bases and 2 bases, with 14 bases remaining between them. The CDR3 length is 16 residues. Germline V lookup: CDR1 SGDLS, CDR2 YYNGEE. The CDR3 region has the DNA TGTGCCAGCAGCGTAGGTCTAAGCGATCCTCAAGAGACCCAGTACTTC. Protein: CASSVGLSDPQETQYF.

The chain couples TRBV5-1 to TRBJ1-1, with D hard to call. CDR1 SGHRS and CDR2 YFSETQ come from the germline V gene. The CDR3 sequence is 14 residues long. V lost 6 bases, J lost 4 bases, and 16 bases lay in between. CDR3 sequence reads: CASKKTPPGTEAFF. Written as DNA, the CDR3 is TGCGCCAGCAAAAAGACCCCCCCGGGCACTGAAGCTTTCTTT.

The chain uses TRBV30 and TRBJ1-2; TRBD1 might be the D (5 bases). Trimming shortened V by 0 bases and J by 10 bases, and 15 bases separated the two germline ends. Germline lookup yields CDR1 GTSNPN and CDR2 SVGIG (reference sequence). This CDR3 comprises 13 residues. CDR3 amino acids: CAWSVRIRAAYTF. The CDR3 DNA is TGTGCCTGGAGTGTACGTATCAGGGCTGCCTACACCTTC. Full variable domain (missing parts from reference TRBV30 and TRBJ1-2): SQTIHQWPATLVQPVGSPLSLECTVEGTSNPNLYWYRQAAGRGLQLLFYSVGIGQISSEVPQNLSASRPQDRQFILSSKKLLLSDSGFYLCAWSVRIRAAYTFGSGTRLTVV.

This chain uses TRBV29-1 with TRBJ2-7; TRBD1 matches 10 bases. This CDR3 is built from 12 residues. V lost 7 bases and J lost 3; bases outside the gene matches: 3. Germline CDR1 and CDR2: SQVTM and ANQGSEA. As DNA, the CDR3 is TGCAGCGGTCGGGACAGGGGCTACGAGCAGTACTTC. Translating it yields CSGRDRGYEQYF.

V and J are TRBV20-1 and TRBJ2-3; TRBD2 might be the D (6 bases). The CDR3 is 13 residues long. The germline gives CDR1 DFQATT, CDR2 SNEGSKA (reference sequence). Trimming pared 3 bases from V and 6 bases from J, leaving 13 bases between. CDR3 coding DNA: TGCAGTGCTAGTTTTCCGGGGGTGGATACGCAGTATTTT. Translation: CSASFPGVDTQYF.

The V call is TRBV7-9, the J call TRBJ2-7, with D perhaps matching TRBD2 (5 bases). The CDR3 covers 14 residues. Germline-derived CDR1 and CDR2 are SEHNR and FQNEAQ (reference sequence). Trimming took 1 base from V and 3 from J, leaving 10 bases between them. Here the CDR3 reads CASSLGGVNYEQYF. In DNA form, the CDR3 reads TGTGCCAGCAGCTTAGGGGGAGTCAACTACGAGCAGTACTTC.

DNA for the CDR3: TGTGCCAGCAGCCGTGGACAGGAGAACACTGAAGCTTTCTTT. It yields the protein CASSRGQENTEAFF. This chain joins TRBV5-4 and TRBJ1-1; 7 nucleotides agree with TRBD1. The CDR3 contains 14 residues. J was trimmed by 1 base and V by 4 bases; bases with no gene match: 4. Germline loops: CDR1 SGHNT, CDR2 YYREEE (reference sequence). The variable domain in full, completed from reference TRBV5-4 and TRBJ1-1, reads ETGVTQSPTHLIKTRGQQVTLRCSSQSGHNTVSWYQQALGQGPQFIFQYYREEENGRGNFPPRFSGLQFPNYSSELNVNALELDDSALYLCASSRGQENTEAFFGQGTRLTVV.

This chain's CDR3 is CASSPPATGFGVMNTEAFF. DNA of the CDR3: TGTGCCAGCTCACCACCCGCCACGGGGTTTGGTGTGATGAACACTGAAGCTTTCTTT. This rearrangement joins TRBV18 to TRBJ1-1; D is uncertain. The V end lost 0 bases, the J end lost 0 bases, and 20 bases lay between the germline ends. Germline values: CDR1 KGHSH, CDR2 LQKENI. This CDR3 contains 19 residues. The complete variable domain, with remaining parts taken from reference TRBV18 and TRBJ1-1, reads NAGVMQNPRHLVRRRGQEARLRCSPMKGHSHVYWYRQLPEEGLKFMVYLQKENIIDESGMPKERFSAEFPKEGPSILRIQQVVRGDSAAYFCASSPPATGFGVMNTEAFFGQGTRLTVV.

The chain is built from TRBV9 and TRBJ1-5, with TRBD1 matching 9 bases. The CDR3 has 14 residues. Trimming removed 3 bases from V and 6 bases from J; junction bases left unmatched: 4. CDR1 and CDR2 (germline): SGDLS, YYNGEE. CDR3 nucleotide sequence: TGTGCCAGCAGCGGGGGGGACAGGGCTCAGCCCCAGCATTTT. Its translation is CASSGGDRAQPQHF.

This chain's CDR3 is CASSQLPGQGNTEAFF. The DNA of the CDR3 is TGTGCCAGCAGCCAACTACCGGGACAGGGGAACACTGAAGCTTTCTTT. V usage is TRBV3-1 (or the pseudogene TRBV3-2) and J usage is TRBJ1-1; 9 bases are shared with TRBD1. The V gene's germline CDR1 is LGHDT and CDR2 YNNKEL (reference sequence). The V and J ends lost 2 bases and 1 base, in that order; junction bases with no gene match: 5. CDR3 length: 16 amino acids.